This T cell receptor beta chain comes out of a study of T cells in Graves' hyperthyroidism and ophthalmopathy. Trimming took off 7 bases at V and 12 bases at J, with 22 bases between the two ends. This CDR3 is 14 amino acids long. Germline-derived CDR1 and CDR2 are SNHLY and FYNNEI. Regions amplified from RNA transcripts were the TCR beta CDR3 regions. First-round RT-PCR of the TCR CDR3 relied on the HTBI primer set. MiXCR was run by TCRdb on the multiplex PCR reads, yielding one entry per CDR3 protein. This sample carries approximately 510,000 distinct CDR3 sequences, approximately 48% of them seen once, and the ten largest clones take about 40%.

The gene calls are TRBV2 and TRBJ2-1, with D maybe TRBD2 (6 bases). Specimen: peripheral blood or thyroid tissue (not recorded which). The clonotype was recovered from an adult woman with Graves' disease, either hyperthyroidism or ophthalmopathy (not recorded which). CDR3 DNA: TGTGCCAGCAAGGAGGGTCCGCCAGCGATGTGGCAGTTCTTC. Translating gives CASKEGPPAMWQFF.